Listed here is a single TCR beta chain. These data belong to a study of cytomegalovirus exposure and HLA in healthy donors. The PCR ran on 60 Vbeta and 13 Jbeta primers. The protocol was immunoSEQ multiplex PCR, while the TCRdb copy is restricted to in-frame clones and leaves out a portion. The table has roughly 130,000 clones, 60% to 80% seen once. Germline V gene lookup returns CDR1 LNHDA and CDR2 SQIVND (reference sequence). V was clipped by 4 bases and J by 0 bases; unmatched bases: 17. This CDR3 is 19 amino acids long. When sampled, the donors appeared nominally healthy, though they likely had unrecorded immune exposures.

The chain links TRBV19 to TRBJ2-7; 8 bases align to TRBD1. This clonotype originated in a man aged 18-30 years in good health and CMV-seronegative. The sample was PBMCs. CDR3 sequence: CASSTRTGKRLWGSYEQYF. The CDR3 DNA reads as TGTGCCAGTAGTACCCGGACAGGGAAAAGGTTGTGGGGCTCCTACGAGCAGTACTTC.